This T cell receptor beta chain was retrieved from a study of shared clonotypes between healthy human individuals (dated by TCRdb to about 2020). For the wider study: A few men and two women, aged 18 to 49 years, made up the cohort. Per donor, three plates each were used for CD4 naive and CD4 memory, two for CD8 naive, and one for CD8 memory. The study deeply sequenced blood TCR repertoires of five healthy adults to estimate repertoire size and the extent of clonotype sharing between individuals. To increase sequencing depth and limit assay-specific biases, TCR repertoire library preparation and sequencing were carried out by different laboratories using diverse techniques. Between about 0.94 and 10 billion PBMCs per donor were obtained by leukapheresis. The investigation overall reported the following: The small number of donors limited the genetic and exposure-history diversity represented. Only blood was sampled, and tissue TCR repertoires likely differ from those in blood. Rarefaction of sorted-subset datasets indicated incomplete sequencing despite the large sequencing depth. Clonotypes shared by all four sorted-subset donors showed higher generation probabilities than non-shared clonotypes. Pairwise subsampling indicated that sequencing depth was expected to affect the degree of clonotype sharing among donors. Naive subsets generally had larger estimated clonotype richness than memory subsets did. When four donors were compared, the shared fraction of clonotypes was around 5% for naive CD4, around 3.6% for naive CD8, roughly 2.5% for memory CD4, and 0.3% to 0.5% for memory CD8.

Turning to this clone: Its specific antigen is unknown. Qualities for individual bases were not recorded, and no much larger clone is one base off.

Looking up the germline V gene yields CDR1 SGHTA and CDR2 FQGNSA. CDR3 length: 15 amino acids, cysteine to phenylalanine. The kept DNA is CDR3 alone, 45 bases in frame from the first base. Trimming at the junction amounts to 8 bases on V and 0 bases on J, and the germline ends lie 16 bases apart. Using the deep immunoSEQ assay, multiplex PCR amplified TCR CDR3 regions from genomic DNA. Extracted genomic DNA from each cell subset was spread evenly across all wells of several immunoSEQ 96-well plates, with each plate serving as a replicate. For sorted subsets, 150 to 250 ng of genomic DNA, equivalent to roughly 30,000 T cell genomes, went into each replicate PCR. Purified libraries were quantified with a Qubit 3.0 fluorometer, sized on a Bioanalyzer 2100, and re-quantified with the KAPA Library Quantification kit. A separate single-read 150-cycle Illumina NextSeq 550 flow cell was used to sequence each immunoSEQ 96-well plate. As for how the authors treated the data: Because the immunoSEQ output held only junctional sequences and lacked quality scores, the filtering could not match the filtering applied to full-length reads. Sequences were annotated with PyIR, a Python wrapper for IgBLAST v1.9, and V/J genes and CDR3 were assigned using IMGT germline references. Reads were removed for weak V/J assignments (E-value above 1e-6), missing CDR3, stop codons, out-of-frame junctions, or ambiguous translated residues. V3J clonotypes were defined as sequences sharing the same inferred V gene, J gene, and CDR3 amino acid sequence. Percentage overlap between repertoires was computed as shared unique clonotypes divided by the size of the smaller repertoire. Richness of each repertoire was evaluated using RTK rarefaction, the Chao1 estimator, and Recon v2.1 estimates of unobserved clonotypes. For all TCRbeta clonotypes obtained by the gDNA method from several donors, generation probabilities were computed with OLGA. In its TCRdb copy, this immuneACCESS table keeps in-frame sequences only and misses some clones. Where compared with another copy, unresolved V genes explain less than half of these, and the others have no known cause. That table is the source of V, J and clone size, and D and trimming were worked out from the DNA. The table for this sample lists about 2,200,000 clones; about 93% of them were counted only once. The ten largest make up around 1.7% of the sample.

CD8 naive samples were CD45RO-negative cells positively selected for CCR7, giving a CD45RA+CCR7+ population that excluded TemRA cells. The donors were healthy, HIV-negative adults who had no recently reported acute infections or vaccinations. Only Caucasian adults living in Nashville, Tennessee, USA were represented among the donors. Blood was obtained by leukapheresis, after which PBMCs were separated by Ficoll-Histopaque density gradient centrifugation and cryopreserved in liquid nitrogen vapor phase. Analytical flow cytometry was used to check the purity and quantity of every magnetically sorted T cell population. From each sorted fraction, genomic DNA was isolated and quantified by UV absorbance on a Nanodrop 2000c.

This TCR derives from a man younger than 35 in good health. Some clones in this sample may be carry-over from other donors' samples. This chain joins TRBV7-2 to TRBJ1-2, with no confident D gene call. Material: naive CD8+ T cells from PBMCs. The cell subset or site label of this sample denotes: CD45RA+CCR7+. The nucleotides read TGTGCCAGCTGCCCCCAATTGGCAACTAACTATGGCTACACCTTC. It encodes CASCPQLATNYGYTF.